Included here is one TCR beta chain sequence, with context. Its antigen is not known. The sample holds other DNA sequences that translate to the same CDR3. The record originates from a study of shared clonotypes between healthy human individuals. On the study more broadly: A donor's plate count was three for CD4 naive and three for CD4 memory; CD8 naive had two and CD8 memory one. Study findings and constraints: In contrast to clonotypes shared by all four donors, non-shared clonotypes had lower generation probabilities. Rarefaction gave evidence that sorted-subset sequencing remained incomplete despite large depth.

Germline trimming cut 0 bases from V and 8 bases from J; bases unmatched to any gene: 7. This CDR3 has 16 residues. CDR1 is KGHSH, CDR2 LQKENI, per germline. Profiled with immunoSEQ multiplex PCR; TCRdb holds only in-frame clones, not every one. The data show millions of clones, 93% seen once. This chain links TRBV18 with TRBJ2-2; TRBD2 matches at 9 bases. Sequencing used naive CD4+ T cells from PBMCs. Subset noted: CD45RA+ positively selected. The sequence came from a man between 18 and 35 years old in good health. Some clones in this sample may be carry-over from other donors' samples. As DNA, the CDR3 is TGTGCCAGCTCACCACCGAGCGGGAGGACGATGGGGGAGCTGTTTTTT. Translation gives CASSPPSGRTMGELFF.